Below are 22 T cell receptor beta chains sequenced from a single sample in a study of Ad26.COV2.S vaccination and SARS-CoV-2 variants. Only in-frame clones appear in the TCRdb table, and some are missing; sequencing was by immunoSEQ multiplex PCR. The sample lists hundreds of thousands of clones; around 90% were seen once. The treatment is: roughly 20 received Ad26.COV2.S at low or high dose, single or two shots; 5 received placebo; per-sample allocation not given. Specimen acquisition occurred on day 63 following the initial vaccine or placebo injection. The sample was peripheral blood, taken in a trial of Ad26.COV2.S vaccine versus placebo. These receptors were collected from a person aged 18-60 years who received the Ad26.COV2.S COVID-19 vaccine or a placebo.

The gene calls are TRBV7-3 and TRBJ2-3; 7 bases are a match to TRBD2. V trimming: 8 bases; J trimming: 1 base; junction bases outside the gene matches: 6. Germline CDR1 SGHTA, CDR2 FQGTGA. This CDR3 has 14 amino acids. As DNA, the CDR3 is TGTGCCAGCGCCCAAGCGGGACGCACAGATACGCAGTATTTT. As protein: CASAQAGRTDTQYF.

The chain uses TRBV6-5 and TRBJ1-5, with D perhaps TRBD1 (6 bases). The CDR3 spans 14 residues. The germline V and J ends were trimmed by 7 bases and 5 bases, with 15 bases remaining between them. CDR1 and CDR2 from the germline V gene are MNHEY and SVGAGI. CDR3 coding DNA: TGTGCCAGCACCGAATGGGGGGGCGATCAGCCCCAGCATTTT. It translates to CASTEWGGDQPQHF.

The V and J genes are TRBV9 and TRBJ1-2, with 8 positions matching TRBD1. CDR1 and CDR2 (germline): SGDLS, YYNGEE. V lost 4 bases and J lost 4; bases outside the gene matches: 6. The CDR3 extends over 14 amino acids. This chain's CDR3 is CASSSGQGSYGYTF. The CDR3 DNA is TGTGCCAGCAGCTCAGGACAGGGTAGCTATGGCTACACCTTC.

V is TRBV6-5 and J is TRBJ1-6, with 7 bases fitting TRBD1. The CDR3 totals 12 residues. J lost 9 bases, V lost 10 bases, and 6 bases had no gene match. Germline lookup yields CDR1 MNHEY and CDR2 SVGAGI. In DNA, the CDR3 is TGTGCCACCCGACAGGGTGCTTCACCCCTCCACTTT. Its protein is CATRQGASPLHF.

This clone was seen once. The J gene is TRBJ1-1, the V gene TRBV4-3; D gene uncertain. The germline V gene has CDR1 LGHNA and CDR2 YSLEER. V was cut by 4 bases and J by 1 base, with 16 bases left in between. The CDR3 is 16 amino acids. CDR3 residues: CASSPSPSRTNTEAFF. In nucleotides, the CDR3 is TGCGCCAGCAGCCCCAGCCCAAGTAGAACGAACACTGAAGCTTTCTTT.

The chain couples TRBV3-1 (or the pseudogene TRBV3-2) to TRBJ2-3; no reliable D call. The ends were cut back, 0 bases at V and 2 bases at J, with 9 bases in the middle. The germline CDR1 and CDR2 sequences are LGHDT and YNNKEL (reference sequence). The CDR3 runs 15 residues. CDR3 in DNA: TGTGCCAGCAGCCAAGACGCGCCACCCACAGATACGCAGTATTTT. This encodes CASSQDAPPTDTQYF.

CDR3 loop: CASSTVREEQFF. The CDR3 DNA sequence: TGTGCCAGCAGTACCGTTCGGGAAGAGCAGTTCTTC. The V and J genes are TRBV6-6 and TRBJ2-1; tentative D call: TRBD2 (5 bases). The CDR3 covers 12 residues. Between the trimmed V and J ends, which lost 5 bases and 10 bases, there was a span of 12 bases. The germline V gene has CDR1 MNHNY and CDR2 SVGAGI (reference sequence).

V usage is TRBV15 and J usage is TRBJ1-5; D not certain. The germline CDR1 and CDR2 sequences are LNHNV and YYDKDF (reference sequence). Deletions cut 1 base from V and 11 bases from J, with 18 bases between. The CDR3 consists of 15 residues. The DNA of the CDR3 is TGTGCCACCAGCAGAGGTCACGGGCGGAACCAGGCCCAGCATTTT. Translated: CATSRGHGRNQAQHF.

The rearrangement links TRBV20-1 to TRBJ2-7; D uncertain. Trimming removed 3 bases from V and 4 bases from J, with 7 bases in between. Germline loops: CDR1 DFQATT, CDR2 SNEGSKA (reference sequence). CDR3 length equals 11 residues. CDR3: CSASRHYEQYF. CDR3 coding DNA: TGCAGTGCTAGCCGACATTACGAGCAGTACTTC.

This clone was counted only a few times. J is TRBJ1-1 and V is TRBV6-5; tentative D call: TRBD1 (5 bases). V shed 6 bases and J shed 3 bases, with 14 bases lying between them. Per germline, CDR1 MNHEY and CDR2 SVGAGI. The length of the CDR3 is 14 residues. The chain's CDR3 is CASSFAREYTEAFF. The CDR3 DNA reads as TGTGCCAGCAGCTTCGCCAGGGAGTACACTGAAGCTTTCTTT.

As concerns this clone: One end of the junction varies from germline; a read error may be responsible. The chain couples TRBV6-6 to TRBJ1-5, with a weak D call TRBD1 (6 bases). Germline V gives CDR1 MNHNY, CDR2 SVGAGI (reference sequence). The CDR3 contains 14 residues. CDR3 sequence: CASSYAGGKQPQHF. The DNA of the CDR3 is TGTGCCAGCAGTTACGCCGGGGGCAAGCAGCCCCAGCATTTT.

The chain links TRBV19 to TRBJ1-2, with 11 bases that match TRBD1. After removal of 7 bases from V and 0 bases from J, the junction contained 4 bases not matched to a gene. There are 15 residues in the CDR3. Germline V gene lookup returns CDR1 LNHDA and CDR2 SQIVND (reference sequence). The DNA of the CDR3 is TGTGCCAGTAAACCGGGACAGGGGGCTAACTATGGCTACACCTTC. It specifies CASKPGQGANYGYTF.

The chain links TRBV12-3 or TRBV12-4 to TRBJ1-2; D is unresolved. Trimming took off 4 bases at V and 1 base at J, with 7 bases between the two ends. This CDR3 comprises 13 residues. Written as DNA, the CDR3 is TGTGCCAGCAGTTCCCCGTATAACTATGGCTACACCTTC. It encodes CASSSPYNYGYTF.

CDR3 in amino acids: CAIRPGLAGETQYF. The CDR3 region has the DNA TGTGCCATCAGACCGGGACTAGCGGGGGAGACCCAGTACTTC. V is TRBV10-3 and J is TRBJ2-5, with 13 bases fitting TRBD2. The CDR3 has 14 residues. Looked up from germline, CDR1 is ENHRY and CDR2 is SYGVKD. Germline trimming cut 6 bases from V and 5 bases from J; bases unmatched to any gene: 3.

The chain uses TRBV5-1 and TRBJ1-1, with TRBD1 matching over 8 bases. The length of the CDR3 is 15 residues. Trimming removed 2 bases from V and 0 bases from J; junction bases left unmatched: 3. CDR1 is SGHRS, CDR2 YFSETQ, per germline. The CDR3 coding sequence is TGCGCCAGCAGCTTCCAGGGGGCCATGAACACTGAAGCTTTCTTT. This codes for CASSFQGAMNTEAFF.

The chain carries TRBV19 and TRBJ2-5; 7 bases are shared with TRBD2. CDR1 is LNHDA and CDR2 is SQIVND in the germline V gene (reference sequence). This CDR3 has 13 residues. J was trimmed by 5 bases and V by 6 bases; bases with no gene match: 6. CDR3 in amino acids: CASSFEGGETQYF. DNA for the CDR3: TGTGCCAGTAGCTTCGAGGGAGGGGAGACCCAGTACTTC.

The chain uses TRBV18 and TRBJ1-1; no clear D gene. V was trimmed by 5 bases and J by 4 bases, leaving 8 bases between them. The CDR3 totals 12 residues. Germline CDR1 is KGHSH and CDR2 is LQKENI. The CDR3 region is CASSSIGTEAFF. The CDR3 DNA reads TGTGCCAGCTCATCGATAGGCACTGAAGCTTTCTTT.

J is TRBJ2-2 and V is TRBV6-5, with 15 bases identical to TRBD2. The V and J ends lost 6 bases and 8 bases, in that order; junction bases with no gene match: 4. Germline lookup yields CDR1 MNHEY and CDR2 SVGAGI. CDR3 length equals 15 residues. The CDR3 spells CASRRTSGRVGELFF. CDR3 coding DNA: TGTGCCAGCAGGAGGACTAGCGGGAGGGTGGGGGAGCTGTTTTTT.

This chain joins TRBV29-1 and TRBJ2-2; D might be TRBD1 (6 bases). CDR3 length: 12 residues. The germline V gene has CDR1 SQVTM and CDR2 ANQGSEA. V was shortened by 6 bases and J by 4 bases, with 9 bases between the two germline ends. Here the CDR3 DNA reads TGCAGCGTGGGACAATCCACCGGGGAGCTGTTTTTT. It codes for CSVGQSTGELFF.

The CDR3 region is CASSSSRASFTETQYF. The CDR3 DNA follows: TGTGCCAGCAGCTCCTCCCGCGCATCGTTTACGGAGACCCAGTACTTC. The chain has TRBV5-8 and TRBJ2-5; D ambiguous. Deletions cut 3 bases from V and 5 bases from J, with 20 bases between. Germline V CDR1 and CDR2: SGHTS, YDEGEE. This CDR3 region has 16 residues.

This chain connects TRBV2 to TRBJ2-5, with a weak D call TRBD1 (5 bases). Germline lookup yields CDR1 SNHLY and CDR2 FYNNEI. The V and J ends lost 7 bases and 4 bases respectively, with 10 bases between them. CDR3 length: 12 residues. The chain's CDR3 is CASNKRGETQYF. CDR3 nucleotide sequence: TGTGCCAGCAATAAAAGGGGAGAGACCCAGTACTTC.

The chain couples TRBV4-1 to TRBJ2-1; 7 nucleotides agree with TRBD2. V lost 4 bases and J lost 0; bases outside the gene matches: 6. The CDR3 consists of 16 residues. Germline V lookup: CDR1 MGHRA, CDR2 YSYEKL. DNA of the CDR3: TGCGCCAGCAGCCGAATAGCGGGCAGCTCCTACAATGAGCAGTTCTTC. It encodes CASSRIAGSSYNEQFF.